This TCR beta chain comes out of a study of CD8+CD57+ T cells in acquired aplastic anemia. The template used for profiling TCR beta VDJ and CDR3 was genomic DNA. From the reads, TCRdb called clonotypes with MiXCR, one entry per CDR3 protein. The sample has tens of thousands of distinct CDR3 sequences, 54% seen once. This clonotype was recorded once. Specimen: sorted CD4+, CD8+, or CD8+CD57+ T cells (not recorded which) from PBMCs. The origin of this receptor is a human donor in good health, serving as a control.

DNA for the CDR3: TGCAGTGGAGCTATAGGGGAAAACATTCAGTACTTC. It encodes CSGAIGENIQYF. The chain is built from TRBV20-1 and TRBJ2-4, with a tentative D call TRBD1 (5 bases). Germline CDR1 is DFQATT and CDR2 is SNEGSKA (reference sequence). Trimming took off 7 bases at V and 5 bases at J, with 12 bases between the two ends. The CDR3 length is 12 residues.